The next 32 T cell receptor beta chains were all read from a single sample in a study of T cells after yellow fever vaccination. In TCRdb, the 5' RACE reads were re-called with MiXCR into one record per CDR3 protein. The profile shows 620,000 or so distinct CDR3 sequences, over 9% of them singletons. This specimen consisted of PBMCs, obtained on the day of the yellow fever booster vaccination. These receptors all come from a man aged 30 to 45 who received the YFV17D yellow fever vaccine.

This chain uses TRBV7-2 with TRBJ1-1; 9 nucleotides line up with TRBD1. Trimming removed 5 bases from V and 4 bases from J; junction bases left unmatched: 8. The V gene's germline CDR1 is SGHTA and CDR2 FQGNSA. CDR3 length: 15 amino acids. CDR3 amino acids: CASSATRDRATEAFF. DNA for the CDR3: TGTGCCAGCAGCGCAACCCGGGACAGGGCCACTGAAGCTTTCTTT.

This chain connects TRBV29-1 to TRBJ2-5; D is ambiguous. Trimming removed 8 bases from V and 5 bases from J, with 12 bases in between. Germline V gene lookup returns CDR1 SQVTM and CDR2 ANQGSEA. CDR3 length: 11 amino acids. This chain's CDR3 is CSSLTHETQYF. Written as DNA, the CDR3 is TGCAGCTCCTTGACGCACGAGACCCAGTACTTC.

This clonotype was recorded a few times. The chain combines TRBV7-2 with TRBJ2-7; D is unclear. CDR3 length equals 15 residues. Trimming removed 3 bases from V and 3 bases from J, with 15 bases in between. Germline V CDR1 and CDR2: SGHTA, FQGNSA. CDR3 sequence: CASSLSGDPFYEQYF. For the CDR3, the DNA is TGTGCCAGCAGCTTGAGTGGAGATCCATTCTACGAGCAGTACTTC.

This clonotype came up many times. This sequence joins TRBV21-1 and TRBJ2-1; TRBD1 is the table's D call and was not checked against the DNA. TRBV21-1 is classified as a pseudogene. The CDR3 runs to 9 residues. CDR3 loop: CASSWAAAF. The CDR3 coding sequence is TGTGCCAGCTCATGGGCGGCGGCCTTC.

The chain employs TRBV7-2 and TRBJ2-1; 8 nucleotides line up with TRBD2. The trim removed 5 bases at V and 8 bases at J, leaving 20 bases unmatched. CDR1 is SGHTA, CDR2 FQGNSA, per germline. This CDR3 region has 18 residues. In nucleotides, the CDR3 is TGTGCCAGCAGCCGTAGGGCTAGCGGGCCCCGGACTCGCTATGAGCAGTTCTTC. It specifies CASSRRASGPRTRYEQFF.

The sample holds many counts of this clonotype. The V gene is TRBV5-1, the J gene TRBJ2-2; 9 bases agree with TRBD2. Germline trimming cut 0 bases from V and 5 bases from J; bases unmatched to any gene: 2. The CDR3 consists of 15 residues. CDR1 and CDR2 from the germline V gene are SGHRS and YFSETQ. This CDR3 is CASSLGLAATGELFF. The CDR3 nucleotides are TGCGCCAGCAGCTTGGGACTAGCGGCAACCGGGGAGCTGTTTTTT.

The V gene is TRBV5-5, the J gene TRBJ1-2, with no clear D. The germline CDR1 and CDR2 sequences are SGHKS and YYEKEE (reference sequence). V dropped 0 bases and J dropped 0 bases, with 9 bases sitting between them. The CDR3 length is 15 residues. This CDR3 is CASSLDGRTNYGYTF. CDR3 coding DNA: TGTGCCAGCAGCTTGGACGGACGGACTAACTATGGCTACACCTTC. Variable domain in full (rest from reference TRBV5-5 and TRBJ1-2): DAGVTQSPTHLIKTRGQQVTLRCSPISGHKSVSWYQQVLGQGPQFIFQYYEKEERGRGNFPDRFSARQFPNYSSELNVNALLLGDSALYLCASSLDGRTNYGYTFGSGTRLTVV.

The chain is built from TRBV6-1 and TRBJ2-7; 12 positions match TRBD2. The CDR3 sequence is 16 residues long. From germline, CDR1 is MNHNS and CDR2 SASEGT. The ends lost 6 bases at V and 2 bases at J; junction bases unmatched: 8. CDR3 nucleotides: TGTGCCAGCAGAGACCCTAGCGGGAGGGTGACCTACGAGCAGTACTTC. Its translation: CASRDPSGRVTYEQYF.

This clonotype was seen many times. For the CDR3, the DNA is TGTGCCAGCAGCCACTCTCACACCGGGGAGCTGTTTTTT. It encodes CASSHSHTGELFF. The rearrangement links TRBV9 to TRBJ2-2; no clear D gene. This CDR3 is built from 13 residues. The germline V gene has CDR1 SGDLS and CDR2 YYNGEE. V lost 4 bases and J 3 bases, leaving 7 bases between the germline ends. Filled out from reference TRBV9 and TRBJ2-2, the complete variable domain reads DSGVTQTPKHLITATGQRVTLRCSPRSGDLSVYWYQQSLDQGLQFLIQYYNGEERAKGNILERFSAQQFPDLHSELNLSSLELGDSALYFCASSHSHTGELFFGEGSRLTVL.

The chain is built from TRBV10-3 and TRBJ2-3; D unresolved. CDR1 and CDR2 from the germline V gene are ENHRY and SYGVKD. The CDR3 spans 14 residues. Trimming took off 3 bases at V and 2 bases at J, with 9 bases between the two ends. CDR3 sequence (DNA): TGTGCCATCAGTGAAGAAGATAACACAGATACGCAGTATTTT. Translation: CAISEEDNTDTQYF.

This clonotype was observed at least ten times. This sequence joins TRBV7-6 and TRBJ2-2; perhaps TRBD1 as D (5 bases). In germline, CDR1 is SGHVS, CDR2 FNYEAQ. This CDR3 is built from 15 residues. The ends were cut back, 2 bases at V and 3 bases at J, with 10 bases in the middle. The CDR3 loop reads CASSLSRAHTGELFF. The CDR3 nucleotides read TGTGCCAGCAGCTTATCCAGGGCCCACACCGGGGAGCTGTTTTTT.

This clonotype was seen many times. The V and J genes are TRBV6-1 and TRBJ1-1, with 8 bases identical to TRBD1. CDR1 and CDR2 from the germline V gene are MNHNS and SASEGT. After removal of 3 bases from V and 7 bases from J, the junction contained 1 base not matched to a gene. The CDR3 contains 12 residues. CDR3 amino acids: CASSEDRVEAFF. CDR3 sequence (DNA): TGTGCCAGCAGTGAGGACAGGGTTGAAGCTTTCTTT.

This clonotype occurred a few times. The CDR3 is CASSFRDTGVEGYTF. CDR3 sequence (DNA): TGTGCCAGCAGTTTCAGGGACACGGGAGTTGAGGGCTACACCTTC. The chain is built from TRBV27 and TRBJ1-2; weak D call: TRBD1 (6 bases). The CDR3 sequence is 15 residues long. Germline CDR1 is MNHEY and CDR2 is SMNVEV (reference sequence). With 3 bases removed from V and 8 bases from J, the gap between germline ends came to 19 bases.

This clonotype was found many times. V and J are TRBV6-1 and TRBJ1-1; D gene unclear. The CDR3 consists of 14 residues. V was trimmed by 5 bases and J by 7 bases, leaving 17 bases between them. The V gene's germline CDR1 is MNHNS and CDR2 SASEGT. This CDR3 is CASSTKQTLSEAFF. The DNA for the CDR3 is TGTGCCAGCAGTACCAAACAGACACTAAGTGAAGCTTTCTTT.

This clonotype was picked up a small number of times. The V gene is TRBV7-9, the J gene TRBJ1-4, with TRBD1 identical over 8 bases. V lost 4 bases and J lost 8; bases outside the gene matches: 6. The CDR3 contains 14 residues. CDR1 and CDR2 from the germline V gene are SEHNR and FQNEAQ (reference sequence). CDR3 residues: CASSSWTGKEKLFF. The CDR3 bases are TGTGCCAGCAGCTCGTGGACAGGGAAAGAAAAACTGTTTTTT.

This clonotype came up a few times. The chain links TRBV29-1 to TRBJ2-1; TRBD2 is a possible D gene (6 bases). This CDR3 region has 15 residues. Trimming left V 7 bases short and J 0 bases short, with 16 bases between. From germline, CDR1 is SQVTM and CDR2 ANQGSEA. The CDR3 region is CSARDRESSYNEQFF. The CDR3 region has the DNA TGCAGCGCCCGGGATCGGGAGAGCTCCTACAATGAGCAGTTCTTC.

This clonotype was counted between two and nine times. V usage is TRBV7-9 and J usage is TRBJ1-4, with TRBD1 identical over 7 bases. Germline CDR1 reads SEHNR; CDR2 reads FQNEAQ (reference sequence). J was trimmed by 12 bases and V by 1 base; bases with no gene match: 11. The CDR3 consists of 15 residues. The CDR3 sequence is CASSLGGGTAGELFF. The DNA of the CDR3 is TGTGCCAGCAGCTTAGGCGGGGGGACAGCCGGGGAACTGTTTTTT.

The chain uses TRBV14 and TRBJ2-7; D not certain. Looked up from germline, CDR1 is SGHDN and CDR2 is FVKESK. V lost 1 base and J lost 7, with 14 bases in between. This CDR3 region has 14 residues. The CDR3 DNA reads TGTGCCAGCAGCCAAGCGGGCAGGCTTGAGGAGCAGTACTTC. Protein sequence: CASSQAGRLEEQYF.

The chain has TRBV20-1 and TRBJ2-7, with D perhaps TRBD2 (6 bases). Germline CDR1 DFQATT, CDR2 SNEGSKA (reference sequence). V was trimmed by 3 bases and J by 0 bases, leaving 21 bases between them. The CDR3 is 17 residues long. CDR3 sequence reads: CSASHSRGTANSYEQYF. The CDR3, as DNA: TGCAGTGCTAGTCATTCCCGCGGGACGGCGAACTCCTACGAGCAGTACTTC.

The sample holds many counts of this clonotype. The chain uses TRBV28 and TRBJ2-1, with 11 bases matching TRBD2. V was clipped by 6 bases and J by 4 bases; unmatched bases: 5. Germline CDR1 MDHEN, CDR2 SYDVKM. The length of the CDR3 is 15 residues. In DNA form, the CDR3 reads TGTGCCAGCAGGATTGGGACTAGCGGTTACAATGAGCAGTTCTTC. Amino acid sequence: CASRIGTSGYNEQFF.

The table lists this clonotype with a few counts. This chain uses TRBV5-1 with TRBJ1-1, with TRBD1 identical over 9 bases. This CDR3 is built from 15 residues. Trimming at V came to 3 bases and at J to 2 bases, leaving 5 bases not matched to a gene. Germline V gene sequence: CDR1 SGHRS, CDR2 YFSETQ. The CDR3 spells CASSWGGQGNTEAFF. In nucleotides, the CDR3 is TGCGCCAGCAGCTGGGGGGGACAGGGCAACACTGAAGCTTTCTTT. Looking up the rest from reference TRBV5-1 and TRBJ1-1 gives the full variable domain: KAGVTQTPRYLIKTRGQQVTLSCSPISGHRSVSWYQQTPGQGLQFLFEYFSETQRNKGNFPGRFSGRQFSNSRSEMNVSTLELGDSALYLCASSWGGQGNTEAFFGQGTRLTVV.

This clonotype was seen a few times. The chain links TRBV2 to TRBJ2-7; maybe TRBD2 (6 bases). CDR1 is SNHLY, CDR2 FYNNEI, per germline. Trimming stripped 4 bases from V and 6 bases from J, with 13 bases between. There are 13 residues in the CDR3. CDR3 region: CASSVREGSEQYF. As DNA, the CDR3 is TGTGCCAGCAGTGTGCGGGAAGGGAGCGAGCAGTACTTC. The complete variable domain, with remaining parts taken from reference TRBV2 and TRBJ2-7, reads EPEVTQTPSHQVTQMGQEVILRCVPISNHLYFYWYRQILGQKVEFLVSFYNNEISEKSEIFDDQFSVERPDGSNFTLKIRSTKLEDSAMYFCASSVREGSEQYFGPGTRLTVT.

This clonotype was detected a few times. The CDR3 sequence is CASSHLAGYTGELFF. The CDR3 region has the DNA TGTGCCAGCAGCCACCTAGCGGGGTACACCGGGGAGCTGTTTTTT. The V gene is TRBV3-1, the J gene TRBJ2-2, with TRBD2 matching 9 bases. V dropped 3 bases and J dropped 3; count of bases not matched to a gene: 2. This CDR3 region has 15 residues. CDR1 LGHDT and CDR2 YNNKEL come from the germline V gene (reference sequence).

This clonotype was counted between two and nine times. The V gene is TRBV11-2, the J gene TRBJ2-5; the match to TRBD1 covers 9 bases. Germline V lookup: CDR1 SGHAT, CDR2 FQNNGV. The CDR3 length is 15 residues. The trim removed 5 bases at V and 0 bases at J, leaving 4 bases unmatched. CDR3 in DNA: TGTGCCAGCAGCCGGACAGGGGTCTACCAAGAGACCCAGTACTTC. It codes for CASSRTGVYQETQYF.

This clonotype came up a few times. The V gene is TRBV20-1, the J gene TRBJ2-3, with 8 bases identical to TRBD2. Germline assignment: CDR1 DFQATT and CDR2 SNEGSKA (reference sequence). The CDR3 consists of 13 residues. The V and J ends lost 7 bases and 3 bases, in that order; junction bases with no gene match: 6. The CDR3 loop reads CSGGSGRTDTQYF. CDR3 sequence (DNA): TGCAGTGGAGGCAGCGGGAGAACAGATACGCAGTATTTT.

The table lists this clonotype with a few counts. This chain links TRBV4-3 with TRBJ2-3, with 10 nucleotides matching TRBD2. The germline V gene encodes CDR1 LGHNA and CDR2 YSLEER. The CDR3 sequence is 20 residues long. V was pared by 0 bases and J by 8 bases, with 20 bases of the junction left unmatched. This CDR3 reads CASSQEIGFWTSGTKGTQYF. The CDR3 bases are TGCGCCAGCAGCCAAGAAATCGGGTTTTGGACTAGCGGAACCAAGGGTACGCAGTATTTT.

The chain couples TRBV5-1 to TRBJ1-2, with 11 bases identical to TRBD1. CDR3 length: 15 residues. With V trimmed by 4 bases and J by 7 bases, 9 bases remained unmatched. Germline V CDR1 and CDR2: SGHRS, YFSETQ. CDR3 in DNA: TGCGCCAGCAGCCCAGGACAGGGGGCCCTCGGTGGCTACACCTTC. It translates to CASSPGQGALGGYTF.

The chain recombines TRBV30 with TRBJ1-2; D is unclear. Germline loops: CDR1 GTSNPN, CDR2 SVGIG (reference sequence). CDR3 length equals 14 residues. V lost 5 bases, J lost 8 bases, and 21 bases lay in between. CDR3 region: CAWALSGRRWGYTF. The CDR3 DNA follows: TGTGCCTGGGCCTTGAGTGGCCGCCGGTGGGGCTACACCTTC.

V usage is TRBV6-2 or TRBV6-3 and J usage is TRBJ2-7, with 7 bases identical to TRBD1. Germline-derived CDR1 and CDR2 are MNHEY and SVGEGT. The CDR3 loop spans 12 amino acids. The V gene end was trimmed by 6 bases and the J gene end by 6 bases; junction bases not matched to a gene: 5. This CDR3 is CASSWDSSEQYF. The CDR3 DNA follows: TGTGCCAGCAGCTGGGACAGCTCCGAGCAGTACTTC.

This clonotype showed up just a few times. The DNA for the CDR3 is TGTGCCAGCAGCCCTTCCGGGACAGCCTCCCTCTACGAGCAGTACTTC. It is translated as CASSPSGTASLYEQYF. The chain links TRBV9 to TRBJ2-7; 7 bases are a match to TRBD1. With 4 bases clipped from V and 3 bases from J, the junction kept 13 bases outside the gene matches. The V gene's germline CDR1 is SGDLS and CDR2 YYNGEE. The CDR3 runs 16 residues. The whole variable domain, remainder taken from reference TRBV9 and TRBJ2-7, is DSGVTQTPKHLITATGQRVTLRCSPRSGDLSVYWYQQSLDQGLQFLIQYYNGEERAKGNILERFSAQQFPDLHSELNLSSLELGDSALYFCASSPSGTASLYEQYFGPGTRLTVT.

This clonotype was counted ten times or more. The chain recombines TRBV5-1 with TRBJ2-5; 9 bases are shared with TRBD2. The trim removed 2 bases at V and 5 bases at J, leaving 10 bases unmatched. Looked up from germline, CDR1 is SGHRS and CDR2 is YFSETQ. This CDR3 is 16 amino acids long. The CDR3, as DNA: TGCGCCAGCAGCTTTGGGGCGGGAGGGCCTGCGGAGACCCAGTACTTC. Protein sequence: CASSFGAGGPAETQYF.

The rearrangement uses TRBV7-2 and TRBJ2-7; 9 nucleotides align to TRBD1. With 1 base clipped from V and 5 bases from J, the junction kept 9 bases outside the gene matches. Germline V gene lookup returns CDR1 SGHTA and CDR2 FQGNSA. The CDR3 is made up of 16 amino acids. CDR3 protein: CASSLGEGTGINEQYF. DNA of the CDR3: TGTGCCAGCAGCTTAGGGGAGGGGACAGGGATCAACGAGCAGTACTTC. Filled out from reference TRBV7-2 and TRBJ2-7, the complete variable domain reads GAGVSQSPSNKVTEKGKDVELRCDPISGHTALYWYRQSLGQGLEFLIYFQGNSAPDKSGLPSDRFSAERTGGSVSTLTIQRTQQEDSAVYLCASSLGEGTGINEQYFGPGTRLTVT.